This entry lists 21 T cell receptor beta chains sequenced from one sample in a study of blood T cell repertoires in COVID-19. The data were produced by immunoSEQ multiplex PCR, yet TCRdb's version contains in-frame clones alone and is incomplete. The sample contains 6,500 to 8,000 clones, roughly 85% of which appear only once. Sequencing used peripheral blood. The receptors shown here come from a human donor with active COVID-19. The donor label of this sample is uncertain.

CDR3 nucleotide sequence: TGCGGGGGCAGGGGAAACACCGGGGAGCTGTTTTTT. It specifies CGGRGNTGELFF. The V call is TRBV29-1, the J call TRBJ2-2; D is possibly TRBD1 (6 bases). CDR1 SQVTM and CDR2 ANQGSEA come from the germline V gene. This CDR3 has 12 residues.

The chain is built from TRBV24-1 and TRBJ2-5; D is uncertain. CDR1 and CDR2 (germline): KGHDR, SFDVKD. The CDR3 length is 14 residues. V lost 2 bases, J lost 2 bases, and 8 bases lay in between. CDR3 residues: CATSDSGSQETQYF. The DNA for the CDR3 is TGTGCCACCAGTGATTCCGGGTCTCAAGAGACCCAGTACTTC.

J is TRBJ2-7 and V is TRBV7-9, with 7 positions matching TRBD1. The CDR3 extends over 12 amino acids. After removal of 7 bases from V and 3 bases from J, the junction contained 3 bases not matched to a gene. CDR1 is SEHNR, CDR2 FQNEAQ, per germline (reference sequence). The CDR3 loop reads CASNGQDYEQYF. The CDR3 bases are TGTGCCAGCAACGGACAGGACTACGAGCAGTACTTC.

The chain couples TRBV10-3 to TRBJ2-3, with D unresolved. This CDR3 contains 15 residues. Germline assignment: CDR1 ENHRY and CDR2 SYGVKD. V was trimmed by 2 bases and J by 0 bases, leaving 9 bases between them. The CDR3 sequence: CAISEGQASTDTQYF. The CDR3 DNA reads TGTGCCATCAGTGAGGGTCAGGCCAGCACAGATACGCAGTATTTT.

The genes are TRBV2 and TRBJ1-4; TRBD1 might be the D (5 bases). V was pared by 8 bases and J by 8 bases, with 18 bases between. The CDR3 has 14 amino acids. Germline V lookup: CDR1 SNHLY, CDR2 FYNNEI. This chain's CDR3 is CASQGIYPGEKLFF. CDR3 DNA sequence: TGTGCCAGCCAAGGCATCTACCCAGGGGAAAAACTGTTTTTT.

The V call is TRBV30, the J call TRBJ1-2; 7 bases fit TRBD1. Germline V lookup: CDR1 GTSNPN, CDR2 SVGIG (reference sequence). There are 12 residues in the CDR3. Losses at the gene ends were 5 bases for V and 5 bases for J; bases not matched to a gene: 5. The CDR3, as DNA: TGTGCCTGGGGGGGACAGCTTTATGGCTACACCTTC. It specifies CAWGGQLYGYTF.

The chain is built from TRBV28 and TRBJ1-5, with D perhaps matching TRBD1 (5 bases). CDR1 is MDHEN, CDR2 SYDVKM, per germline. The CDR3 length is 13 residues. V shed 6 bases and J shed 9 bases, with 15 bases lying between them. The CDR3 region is CASRGQGSLPQHF. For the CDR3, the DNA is TGTGCCAGCAGAGGACAAGGATCTTTGCCCCAGCATTTT.

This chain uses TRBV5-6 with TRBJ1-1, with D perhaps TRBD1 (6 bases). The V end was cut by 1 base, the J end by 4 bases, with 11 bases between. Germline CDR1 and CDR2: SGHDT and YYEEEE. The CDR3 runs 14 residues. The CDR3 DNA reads TGTGCCAGCAGCTTGCGACAGGTTGGCACTGAAGCTTTCTTT. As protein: CASSLRQVGTEAFF.

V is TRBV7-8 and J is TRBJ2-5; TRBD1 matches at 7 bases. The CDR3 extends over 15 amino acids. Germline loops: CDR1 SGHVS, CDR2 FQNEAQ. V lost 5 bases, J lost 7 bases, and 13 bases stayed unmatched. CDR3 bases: TGTGCCAGCAGCCCGGACAGGCCCCCTCGGGGGACCCAGTACTTC. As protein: CASSPDRPPRGTQYF.

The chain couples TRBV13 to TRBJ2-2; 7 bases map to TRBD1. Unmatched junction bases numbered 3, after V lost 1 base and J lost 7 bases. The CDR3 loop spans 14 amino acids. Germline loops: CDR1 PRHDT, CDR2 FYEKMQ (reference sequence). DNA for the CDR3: TGTGCCAGCAGCTTAGACAGGGGTGGCGGGGAGCTGTTTTTT. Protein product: CASSLDRGGGELFF.

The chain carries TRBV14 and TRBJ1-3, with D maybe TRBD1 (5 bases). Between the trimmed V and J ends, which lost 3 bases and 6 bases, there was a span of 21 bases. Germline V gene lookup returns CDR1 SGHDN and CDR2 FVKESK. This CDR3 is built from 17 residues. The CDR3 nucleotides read TGTGCCAGCAGCCATCTCCTTGGGGCAGCTATTGAAAACACCATATATTTT. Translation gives CASSHLLGAAIENTIYF.

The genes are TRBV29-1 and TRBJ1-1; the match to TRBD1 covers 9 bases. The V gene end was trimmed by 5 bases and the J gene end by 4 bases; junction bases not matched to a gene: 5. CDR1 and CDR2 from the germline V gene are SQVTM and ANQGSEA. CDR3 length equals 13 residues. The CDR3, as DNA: TGCAGCGTTACGGAGACAGGGGGCACTGAAGCTTTCTTT. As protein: CSVTETGGTEAFF.

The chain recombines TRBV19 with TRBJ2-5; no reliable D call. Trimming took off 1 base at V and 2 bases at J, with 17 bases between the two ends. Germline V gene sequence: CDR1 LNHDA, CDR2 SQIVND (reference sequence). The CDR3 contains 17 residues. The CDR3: CASSIGRKTAEQETQYF. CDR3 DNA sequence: TGTGCCAGTAGTATAGGTAGGAAAACCGCGGAGCAAGAGACCCAGTACTTC.

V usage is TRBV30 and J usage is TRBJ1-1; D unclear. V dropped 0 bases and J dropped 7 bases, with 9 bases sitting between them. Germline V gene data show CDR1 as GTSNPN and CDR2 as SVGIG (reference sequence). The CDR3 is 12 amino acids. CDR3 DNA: TGTGCCTGGAGTGTACTCACCCTTGAAGCTTTCTTT. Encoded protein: CAWSVLTLEAFF.

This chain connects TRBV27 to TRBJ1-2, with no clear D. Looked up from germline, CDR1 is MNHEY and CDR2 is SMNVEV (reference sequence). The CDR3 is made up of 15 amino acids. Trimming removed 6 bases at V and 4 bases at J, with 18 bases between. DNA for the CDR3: TGTGCCAGCAGGTCGCCGTTCACCGGGTCCTATGGCTACACCTTC. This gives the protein CASRSPFTGSYGYTF.

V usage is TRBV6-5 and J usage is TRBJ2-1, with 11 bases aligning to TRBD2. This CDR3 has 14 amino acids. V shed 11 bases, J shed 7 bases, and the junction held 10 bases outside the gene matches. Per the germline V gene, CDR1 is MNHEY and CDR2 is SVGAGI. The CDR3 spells CACTSGGLGNEQFF. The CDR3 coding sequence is TGTGCCTGCACTAGCGGGGGATTGGGGAATGAGCAGTTCTTC.

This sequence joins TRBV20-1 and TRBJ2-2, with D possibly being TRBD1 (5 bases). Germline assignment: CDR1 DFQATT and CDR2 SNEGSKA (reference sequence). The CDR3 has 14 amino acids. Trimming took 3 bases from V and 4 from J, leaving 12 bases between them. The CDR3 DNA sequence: TGCAGTGCTAGTCGGCAGGGCGGCACCGGGGAGCTGTTTTTT. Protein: CSASRQGGTGELFF.

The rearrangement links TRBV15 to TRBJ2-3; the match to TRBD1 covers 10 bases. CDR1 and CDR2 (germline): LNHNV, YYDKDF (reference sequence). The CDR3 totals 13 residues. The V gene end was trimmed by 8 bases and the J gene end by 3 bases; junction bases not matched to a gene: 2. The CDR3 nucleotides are TGTGCCACCCGACAGGGGGCGACAGATACGCAGTATTTT. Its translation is CATRQGATDTQYF.

The CDR3 DNA is TGTGCCAGCAGCCCGCGTTTTAGCGGGGGAACCGCCGCGAACACCGGGGAGCTGTTTTTT. Residues: CASSPRFSGGTAANTGELFF. The chain carries TRBV14 and TRBJ2-2; 9 nucleotides align to TRBD2. V dropped 4 bases and J dropped 0; count of bases not matched to a gene: 15. This CDR3 region has 20 residues. CDR1 and CDR2 from the germline V gene are SGHDN and FVKESK.

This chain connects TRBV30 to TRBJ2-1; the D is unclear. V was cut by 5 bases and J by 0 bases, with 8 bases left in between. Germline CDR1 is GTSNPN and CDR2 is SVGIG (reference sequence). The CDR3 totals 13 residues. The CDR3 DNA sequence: TGTGCCTGGTATCGGAGCTCCTACAATGAGCAGTTCTTC. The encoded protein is CAWYRSSYNEQFF.

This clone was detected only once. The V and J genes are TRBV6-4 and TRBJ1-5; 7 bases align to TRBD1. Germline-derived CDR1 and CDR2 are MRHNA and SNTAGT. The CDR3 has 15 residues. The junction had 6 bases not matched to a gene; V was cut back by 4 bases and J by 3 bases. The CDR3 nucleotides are TGTGCCAGCAGTGTAGATGGGACAGTCAATCAGCCCCAGCATTTT. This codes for CASSVDGTVNQPQHF.